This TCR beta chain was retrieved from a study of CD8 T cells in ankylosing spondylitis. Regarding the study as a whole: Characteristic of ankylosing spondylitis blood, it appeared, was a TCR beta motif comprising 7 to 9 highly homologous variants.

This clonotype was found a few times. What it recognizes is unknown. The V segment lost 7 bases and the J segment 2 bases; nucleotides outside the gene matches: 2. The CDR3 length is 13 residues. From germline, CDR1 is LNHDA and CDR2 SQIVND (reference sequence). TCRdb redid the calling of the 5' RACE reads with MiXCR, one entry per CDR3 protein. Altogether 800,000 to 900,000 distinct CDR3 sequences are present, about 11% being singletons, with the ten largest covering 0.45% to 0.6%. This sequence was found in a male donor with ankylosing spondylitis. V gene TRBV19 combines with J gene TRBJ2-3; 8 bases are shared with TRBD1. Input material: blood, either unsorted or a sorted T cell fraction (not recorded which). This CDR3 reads CASTDRATDTQYF. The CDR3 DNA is TGTGCCAGTACGGACAGGGCCACAGATACGCAGTATTTT.